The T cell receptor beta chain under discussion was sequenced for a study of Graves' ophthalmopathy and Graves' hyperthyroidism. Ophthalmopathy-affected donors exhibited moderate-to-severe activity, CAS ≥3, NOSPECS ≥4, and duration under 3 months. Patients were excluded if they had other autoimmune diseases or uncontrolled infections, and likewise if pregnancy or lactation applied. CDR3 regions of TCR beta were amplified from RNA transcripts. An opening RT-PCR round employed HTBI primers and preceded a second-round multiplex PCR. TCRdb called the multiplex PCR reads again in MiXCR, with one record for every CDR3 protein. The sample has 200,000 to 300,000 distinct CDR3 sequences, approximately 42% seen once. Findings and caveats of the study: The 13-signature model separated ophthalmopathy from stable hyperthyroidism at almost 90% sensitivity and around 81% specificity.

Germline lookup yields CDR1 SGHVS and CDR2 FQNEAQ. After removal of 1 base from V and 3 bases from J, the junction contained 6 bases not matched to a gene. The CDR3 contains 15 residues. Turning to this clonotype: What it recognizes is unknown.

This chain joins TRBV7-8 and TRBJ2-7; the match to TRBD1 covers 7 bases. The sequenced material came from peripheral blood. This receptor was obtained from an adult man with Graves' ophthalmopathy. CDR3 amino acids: CASSLGDSIVYEQYF. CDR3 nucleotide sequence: TGTGCCAGCAGCTTAGGGGACAGTATAGTCTACGAGCAGTACTTC.